The rows below give T cell receptor beta chains drawn from one sample of a study of PD-L1 blockade in urothelial cancer. The repertoire was sequenced with immunoSEQ multiplex PCR; TCRdb's copy has only in-frame clones and lacks some. The sample consists of about 45,000 clones, 91% of them appearing once. The specimen was PBMCs, collected around atezolizumab (anti-PD-L1) treatment. The source is a man aged 65-85 years with urothelial cancer. The conserved cysteine and the conserved F or W are not part of the CDR3 here. Clone size is not always given. Where it is, it says once, few, many or a class for expanded clones.

abundance	j_gene	v_gene	CDR3aa
NA	TRBJ1-5	TRBV28	ASSDGQNYSNQPQH
NA	TRBJ1-4	TRBV9	ASSSGAGDSEKLF
once	TRBJ2-7	TRBV5-6	ASSPVSLAYEQY
NA	TRBJ1-5	TRBV28	ASRQTTGGRGNQPQH
NA	TRBJ2-3	TRBV5-1	ASSAVTGASTDTQY
NA	TRBJ2-3	TRBV5-1	ASSLGGSTDTQY
NA	TRBJ2-1	TRBV2	ASRREGIDNEQF
few	TRBJ2-5	TRBV15	ATSRESGTGGETQY
NA	TRBJ2-7	TRBV9	ASSITGLAGAVQY
NA	TRBJ2-7	TRBV6-5	ASSSPSGTSYEQY
NA	TRBJ2-1	TRBV28	ASRWDRGANEQF
NA	TRBJ1-5	TRBV19	ASSRTGGRLNQPQH
NA	TRBJ2-7	TRBV29-1	SVGTGAYEQY
NA	TRBJ2-1	TRBV5-1	ASSLVGSTLNEQF
NA	TRBJ2-2	TRBV5-6	ASSLMGTSSPGELF
NA	TRBJ1-1	TRBV5-5	ASSMTGMNTEAF
NA	TRBJ1-5	TRBV18	ASSPRREVYYQPQH
NA	TRBJ2-3	TRBV5-5	ASSFAGSTDTQY
NA	TRBJ2-5	TRBV4-1	ASSQQGVETQY
NA	TRBJ2-7	TRBV30	AWSVAREGEQY
NA	TRBJ1-1	TRBV9	ASSPRGLLGVNTEAF
few	TRBJ2-1	TRBV7-3	ASSVRVGFENEQF
NA	TRBJ1-5	TRBV4-1	ASSSQRTSARAAQPQH
NA	TRBJ2-7	TRBV5-1	ASSPDLQGYGDEQY
NA	TRBJ2-4	TRBV7-9	ASSREGGVAKNIQY
NA	TRBJ1-3	TRBV6-6	ASRNSGQGENTIY
NA	TRBJ2-1	TRBV19	ASSIEASGEYNEQF
NA	TRBJ1-2	TRBV9	ASSVGDRGAGYT
NA	TRBJ2-1	TRBV27	ASSLFSGRSSYNEQF
NA	TRBJ1-4	TRBV5-1	ASSPGGTGLSNEKLF
NA	TRBJ2-7	TRBV6-1	ASSGGTGGVYEQY
NA	TRBJ2-1	TRBV6-4	ASSDSGGRPNNEQF
NA	TRBJ1-4	TRBV6-5	ASSYSRQGREKLF
NA	TRBJ2-3	TRBV28	ASSFNRRVGTDTQY
NA	TRBJ2-3	TRBV19	ASSIDNAGGTDTQY
NA	TRBJ1-2	TRBV5-1	ASGENSGINYGYT
once	TRBJ1-1	TRBV7-9	ASSFGDRGHTGAF
NA	TRBJ2-5	TRBV11-2	ASSAIRGPQETQY
once	TRBJ1-1	TRBV5-4	ASSPDRRSSEAF
NA	TRBJ2-7	TRBV29-1	SAFTEAEQY
NA	TRBJ2-1	TRBV28	ASSLLFRDRGLEWQF
NA	TRBJ2-5	TRBV29-1	SVEDRMTGLETQY
NA	TRBJ2-5	TRBV5-8	ASSTREVGKETQY
NA	TRBJ1-1	TRBV11-2	ASSLDRGVGWAF